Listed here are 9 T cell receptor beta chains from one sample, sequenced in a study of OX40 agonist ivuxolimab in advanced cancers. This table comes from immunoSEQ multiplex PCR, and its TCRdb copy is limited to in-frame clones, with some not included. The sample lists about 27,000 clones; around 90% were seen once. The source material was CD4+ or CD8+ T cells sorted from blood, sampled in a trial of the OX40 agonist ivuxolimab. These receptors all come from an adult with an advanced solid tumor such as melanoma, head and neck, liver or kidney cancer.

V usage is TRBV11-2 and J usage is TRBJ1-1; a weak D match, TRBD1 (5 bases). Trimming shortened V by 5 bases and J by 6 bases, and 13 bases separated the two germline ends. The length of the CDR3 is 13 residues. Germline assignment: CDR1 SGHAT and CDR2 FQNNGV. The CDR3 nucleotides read TGTGCCAGCAGCCGCAACGGCAGGGCTGAAGCTTTCTTT. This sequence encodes CASSRNGRAEAFF.

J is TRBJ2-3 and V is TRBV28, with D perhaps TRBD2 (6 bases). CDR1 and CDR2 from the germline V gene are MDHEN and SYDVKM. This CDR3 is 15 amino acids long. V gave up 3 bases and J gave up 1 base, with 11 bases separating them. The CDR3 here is CASSFSSVGTDTQYF. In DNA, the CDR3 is TGTGCCAGCAGTTTCTCTAGCGTAGGCACAGATACGCAGTATTTT.

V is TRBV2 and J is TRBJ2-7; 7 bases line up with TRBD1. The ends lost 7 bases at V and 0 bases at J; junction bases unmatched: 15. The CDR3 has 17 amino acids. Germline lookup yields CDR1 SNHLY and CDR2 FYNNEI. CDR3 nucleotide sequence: TGTGCCAGCAACCCAACTCAACCGACAGGGAACTCCTACGAGCAGTACTTC. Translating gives CASNPTQPTGNSYEQYF. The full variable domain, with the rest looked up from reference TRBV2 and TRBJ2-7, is EPEVTQTPSHQVTQMGQEVILRCVPISNHLYFYWYRQILGQKVEFLVSFYNNEISEKSEIFDDQFSVERPDGSNFTLKIRSTKLEDSAMYFCASNPTQPTGNSYEQYFGPGTRLTVT.

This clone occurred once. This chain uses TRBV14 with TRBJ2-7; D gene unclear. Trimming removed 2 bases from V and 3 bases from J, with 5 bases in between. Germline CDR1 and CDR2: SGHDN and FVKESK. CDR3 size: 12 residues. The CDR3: CASSQTFYEQYF. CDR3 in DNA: TGTGCCAGCAGCCAAACTTTCTACGAGCAGTACTTC.

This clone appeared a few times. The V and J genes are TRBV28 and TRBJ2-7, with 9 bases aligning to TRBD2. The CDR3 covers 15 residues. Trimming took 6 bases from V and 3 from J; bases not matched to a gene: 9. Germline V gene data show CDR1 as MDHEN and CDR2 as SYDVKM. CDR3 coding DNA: TGTGCCAGCAGCTCAGCTAGCGGGATCTTCTACGAGCAGTACTTC. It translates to CASSSASGIFYEQYF.

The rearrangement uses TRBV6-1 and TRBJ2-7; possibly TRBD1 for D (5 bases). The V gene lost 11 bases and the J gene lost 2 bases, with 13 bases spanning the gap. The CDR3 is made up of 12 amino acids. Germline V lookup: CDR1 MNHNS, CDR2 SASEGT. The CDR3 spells CAYGQGTYEQYF. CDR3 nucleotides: TGTGCCTATGGGCAGGGAACCTACGAGCAGTACTTC.

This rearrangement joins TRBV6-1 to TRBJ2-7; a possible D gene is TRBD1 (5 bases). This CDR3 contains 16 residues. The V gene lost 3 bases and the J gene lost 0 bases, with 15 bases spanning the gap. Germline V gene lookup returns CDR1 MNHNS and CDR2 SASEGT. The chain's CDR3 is CASSDISDSVSYEQYF. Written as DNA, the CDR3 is TGTGCCAGCAGTGATATCAGCGACAGTGTCTCCTACGAGCAGTACTTC.

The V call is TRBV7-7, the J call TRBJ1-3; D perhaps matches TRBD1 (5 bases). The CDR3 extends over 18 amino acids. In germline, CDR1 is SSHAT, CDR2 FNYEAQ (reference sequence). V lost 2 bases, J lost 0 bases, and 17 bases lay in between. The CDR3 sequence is CASSLYAGPPSSGNTIYF. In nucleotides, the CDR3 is TGTGCCAGCAGCTTATACGCGGGACCTCCTAGCTCTGGAAACACCATATATTTT.

For the CDR3, the DNA is TGCGCCAGCAGCTTGGAGTTAGCGGGGGCTCAAGAGACCCAGTACTTC. Its translation is CASSLELAGAQETQYF. The chain joins TRBV5-1 to TRBJ2-5, with 9 bases that match TRBD2. Germline V CDR1 and CDR2: SGHRS, YFSETQ. CDR3 size: 16 residues. The V gene end was trimmed by 0 bases and the J gene end by 2 bases; junction bases not matched to a gene: 5.